This paragraph reports one TCR beta chain. The sample originates from a study of molecular identifiers for immune sequencing clone quantification. TCRdb re-called the PCR reads through MiXCR, storing one row per CDR3 protein. This sample has under 650,000 distinct CDR3 sequences, with 15% to 20% found just once. CD8+CD4-CCR7+CD45RA+ sorting gave the naive CD8 T cells. After removal of 4 bases from V and 4 bases from J, the junction contained 16 bases not matched to a gene. Germline values: CDR1 MNHEY, CDR2 SVGEGT. This CDR3 region has 18 residues. The sample was naive CD8+ T cells from blood, with Jurkat cell RNA spiked in. Noted subset: FACS-sorted CD8+CD4-CCR7+CD45RA+ naive T cells. The rearrangement joins TRBV6-2 or TRBV6-3 to TRBJ2-5; 9 positions match TRBD1. This TCR was recovered from a human donor in good health. Some libraries in this study had Jurkat cell RNA spiked in. The CDR3 DNA follows: TGTGCCAGCAGTTTAGGACAGGGGTGGGTCCTAGACCGAGAGACCCAGTACTTC. This gives the protein CASSLGQGWVLDRETQYF.